These T cell receptor beta chains were read from a single sample in a study of beta chain features in type 1 diabetes. Only in-frame clones appear in the TCRdb table, and some are missing; sequencing was by immunoSEQ multiplex PCR. The data contain 300,000 to 400,000 clones, about 11% of them singletons. The material sequenced was naive CD4+ T cells from blood. The source of these receptors is a young woman in good health. The CDR3 runs from the conserved cysteine through the conserved F or W. Each record gives: V gene, J gene, D gene, clone size, CDR3 protein, CDR3 DNA. D genes are given only for firm matches. Where a row states a size, it is once, few, many or the class of an expanded clone; other rows omit it.

TRBV7-9	TRBJ2-3	-	-	CASSRPGTDTQYF	TGTGCCAGCAGCAGGCCGGGGACAGATACGCAGTATTTT
TRBV27	TRBJ2-7	-	-	CASSFRDFSYEQYF	TGTGCCAGCAGTTTTAGGGACTTTTCCTACGAGCAGTACTTC
TRBV27	TRBJ1-2	-	once	CASSFAGSGYTF	TGTGCCAGCAGTTTCGCGGGATCCGGCTACACTTTC
TRBV4-3	TRBJ2-7	TRBD1	few	CASSQDYTGEYEQYF	TGCGCCAGCAGCCAAGATTATACAGGGGAGTACGAGCAGTACTTC
TRBV10-3	TRBJ2-5	-	few	CATQGRPEETQYF	TGTGCCACCCAGGGGCGCCCCGAAGAGACCCAGTACTTC
TRBV5-1	TRBJ2-5	-	-	CASSFGSQETQYF	TGCGCCAGCAGCTTCGGGAGTCAAGAGACCCAGTACTTC
TRBV18	TRBJ1-2	TRBD1	few	CASSPGQEIYGYTF	TGTGCCAGCTCACCGGGACAGGAGATATATGGCTACACCTTC
TRBV7-9	TRBJ1-2	TRBD1	few	CASSLRDRVWYGYTF	TGTGCCAGCAGCTTACGGGACAGGGTTTGGTATGGCTACACCTTC
TRBV4-3	TRBJ2-5	TRBD2	-	CASSQDGGMGFGEQYF	TGCGCCAGCAGCCAAGACGGGGGGATGGGCTTTGGGGAGCAGTACTTC
TRBV5-1	TRBJ1-5	-	-	CASSLVPGGNQPQHF	TGCGCCAGCAGCTTGGTCCCAGGGGGCAATCAGCCCCAGCATTTT
TRBV7-2	TRBJ1-5	TRBD1	few	CASSLVGQGNQPQHF	TGTGCCAGCAGCTTAGTTGGACAGGGTAACCAGCCCCAGCATTTT
TRBV11-2	TRBJ2-1	TRBD2	few	CASSSAGTTYNEQFF	TGTGCCAGCAGCTCCGCCGGGACTACCTACAATGAGCAGTTCTTC
TRBV29-1	TRBJ2-5	TRBD1	many	CSTDRVIETQYF	TGCAGCACCGACAGGGTGATTGAGACCCAGTACTTC
TRBV7-2	TRBJ2-1	-	few	CASLLTPGSSYNEQFF	TGTGCCAGCCTCCTAACCCCTGGTAGCTCCTACAATGAGCAGTTCTTC
TRBV2	TRBJ2-7	-	-	CASKAGPYEQYF	TGTGCCAGCAAGGCAGGCCCGTACGAGCAGTACTTC
TRBV19	TRBJ2-5	TRBD1	few	CASSLDRGETQYF	TGTGCCAGTAGTTTGGACAGGGGAGAGACCCAGTACTTC
TRBV14	TRBJ1-2	TRBD1	-	CASSPIDRGLYGYTF	TGTGCCAGCAGCCCAATCGACAGGGGGCTCTATGGCTACACCTTC
TRBV6-6	TRBJ1-5	-	few	CASIPPGGSNQPQHF	TGTGCCAGCATCCCGCCGGGGGGTAGCAATCAGCCCCAGCATTTT
TRBV7-9	TRBJ2-7	TRBD1	-	CASSLGQGFDEQYF	TGTGCCAGCAGCCTGGGACAGGGGTTCGACGAGCAGTACTTC
TRBV25-1	TRBJ2-5	-	-	CASSALFGGQIGETQYF	TGTGCCAGCAGTGCCCTATTCGGGGGGCAAATAGGGGAGACCCAGTACTTC
TRBV5-1	TRBJ2-1	TRBD1	-	CASSFRGTSYNEQFF	TGCGCCAGCAGCTTCAGGGGGACCTCCTACAATGAGCAGTTCTTC
TRBV6-4	TRBJ2-1	TRBD2	once	CASRLAETTTPFF	TGTGCCAGCCGGCTAGCGGAGACTACGACCCCGTTCTTC
TRBV29-1	TRBJ1-2	-	-	CSVGQFDANYGYTF	TGCAGCGTTGGACAGTTCGACGCTAACTATGGCTACACCTTC
TRBV6-1	TRBJ1-1	-	few	CASRKGQSNTEAFF	TGTGCCAGCAGGAAGGGACAATCGAACACTGAAGCTTTCTTT
TRBV5-1	TRBJ2-7	TRBD2	few	CASSAPGLASSYEQYF	TGCGCCAGCAGCGCCCCGGGACTAGCGAGCTCCTACGAGCAGTACTTC
TRBV11-1	TRBJ2-7	TRBD1	-	CASSLVGTGSYEQYF	TGTGCCAGCAGCTTAGTCGGGACAGGCTCCTACGAGCAGTACTTC
TRBV5-1	TRBJ2-2	-	-	CASSRILLGGANTGELFF	TGCGCCAGCAGCCGCATTCTTTTGGGGGGAGCGAACACCGGGGAGCTGTTTTTT
TRBV29-1	TRBJ2-5	-	few	CSVEPVSETQYF	TGCAGCGTTGAACCTGTCTCAGAGACCCAGTACTTC
TRBV29-1	TRBJ2-7	-	few	CSVGDNDYEQYF	TGCAGCGTTGGGGACAATGACTACGAGCAGTACTTC
TRBV19	TRBJ2-1	TRBD2	-	CASSSPPGTSGIDEQFF	TGTGCCAGTAGTTCTCCCCCCGGGACTAGCGGGATCGATGAGCAGTTCTTC
TRBV29-1	TRBJ2-5	-	few	CSVEEQLSQVGETQYF	TGCAGCGTTGAAGAACAACTCTCTCAGGTGGGAGAGACCCAGTACTTC
TRBV18	TRBJ1-1	TRBD1	few	CASSPNPGQGLNTEAFF	TGTGCCAGCTCACCAAACCCGGGACAGGGTTTGAACACTGAAGCTTTCTTT
TRBV6-6	TRBJ1-5	TRBD1	few	CASSRDREEPQHF	TGTGCCAGCAGTCGGGACAGGGAGGAGCCCCAGCATTTT
TRBV6-5	TRBJ2-1	-	few	CASRRSTGTEQFF	TGTGCCAGCAGGAGGAGTACAGGTACTGAGCAGTTCTTC
TRBV19	TRBJ1-2	TRBD1	-	CASSVQGDYGYTF	TGTGCCAGTAGTGTCCAGGGGGACTATGGCTACACCTTC
TRBV5-6	TRBJ2-7	-	-	CASSFAGTYEQYF	TGTGCCAGCAGCTTCGCAGGGACCTACGAGCAGTACTTC